A selection of T cell receptor beta chains follows, all from one sample in a study of control samples from healthy donors and cancer patients. Assay used: immunoSEQ multiplex PCR; TCRdb lists only in-frame clones, some missing. The sample lists some 130,000 clones; over 75% were seen once. Sequencing used blood. These receptors all stem from a man younger than 35 in good health. Both conserved end residues are part of each CDR3. The order of the fields is J gene, clone size, D gene, V gene, CDR3 protein, CDR3 DNA. D genes are given only for firm matches. Clone size, where shown, is once, few, many, or a class for clones that have expanded.

j_call: TRBJ1-2; clone_size: few; d_call: -; v_call: TRBV2; cdr3_aa: CAIIQGRGGYTF; cdr3_nt: TGTGCCATCATACAGGGAAGAGGGGGCTACACCTTC
j_call: TRBJ1-1; clone_size: -; d_call: TRBD1; v_call: TRBV30; cdr3_aa: CAWSPQTGKNTEAFF; cdr3_nt: TGTGCCTGGAGTCCCCAGACAGGGAAGAACACTGAAGCTTTCTTT
j_call: TRBJ2-3; clone_size: few; d_call: -; v_call: TRBV4-1; cdr3_aa: CASSQPAGTSTDTQYF; cdr3_nt: TGCGCCAGCAGCCAGCCGGCAGGTACTAGCACAGATACGCAGTATTTT
j_call: TRBJ2-3; clone_size: -; d_call: TRBD2; v_call: TRBV7-3; cdr3_aa: CASSLGGGPTDTQYF; cdr3_nt: TGTGCCAGCAGCTTGGGCGGGGGGCCCACAGATACGCAGTATTTT
j_call: TRBJ2-1; clone_size: -; d_call: -; v_call: TRBV10-2; cdr3_aa: CASTKEPSYNEQFF; cdr3_nt: TGCGCCAGCACCAAGGAACCCTCCTACAATGAGCAGTTCTTC
j_call: TRBJ2-1; clone_size: -; d_call: -; v_call: TRBV7-2; cdr3_aa: CASSLGGGYEQFF; cdr3_nt: TGTGCCAGCAGCTTGGGCGGCGGCTATGAGCAGTTCTTC
j_call: TRBJ2-5; clone_size: -; d_call: TRBD1; v_call: TRBV28; cdr3_aa: CASSSSGTGKETQYF; cdr3_nt: TGTGCCAGCAGTTCCTCCGGGACAGGGAAAGAGACCCAGTACTTC
j_call: TRBJ2-3; clone_size: -; d_call: TRBD2; v_call: TRBV24-1; cdr3_aa: CATSDLPTLAGGEDTQYF; cdr3_nt: TGTGCCACCAGTGATTTGCCCACGCTAGCGGGAGGTGAAGATACGCAGTATTTT
j_call: TRBJ1-1; clone_size: -; d_call: -; v_call: TRBV6-5; cdr3_aa: CASREGGNTEAFF; cdr3_nt: TGTGCCAGCAGGGAGGGGGGGAACACTGAAGCTTTCTTT
j_call: TRBJ1-1; clone_size: -; d_call: -; v_call: TRBV5-1; cdr3_aa: CASSSTGIGGTEAFF; cdr3_nt: TGCGCCAGCAGCTCGACCGGGATTGGGGGGACTGAAGCTTTCTTT
j_call: TRBJ2-1; clone_size: -; d_call: -; v_call: TRBV4-1; cdr3_aa: CASSQVTDNAFGEQFF; cdr3_nt: TGCGCCAGCAGCCAAGTTACAGATAACGCCTTCGGTGAGCAGTTCTTC
j_call: TRBJ2-1; clone_size: -; d_call: TRBD2; v_call: TRBV7-7; cdr3_aa: CASSLAGGPGYEQFF; cdr3_nt: TGTGCTAGCAGCTTAGCGGGAGGGCCGGGGTATGAGCAGTTCTTC
j_call: TRBJ2-1; clone_size: -; d_call: -; v_call: TRBV7-9; cdr3_aa: CASSPTPSSYNEQFF; cdr3_nt: TGTGCCAGCAGTCCTACTCCTAGCTCCTACAATGAGCAGTTCTTC
j_call: TRBJ2-2; clone_size: -; d_call: -; v_call: TRBV19; cdr3_aa: CASSIADTGELFF; cdr3_nt: TGTGCCAGTAGTATTGCAGACACCGGGGAGCTGTTTTTT
j_call: TRBJ2-5; clone_size: -; d_call: TRBD1; v_call: TRBV6-1; cdr3_aa: CASSDYGQGMGETQYF; cdr3_nt: TGTGCCAGCAGTGACTACGGACAGGGGATGGGGGAGACCCAGTACTTC
j_call: TRBJ1-3; clone_size: -; d_call: TRBD1; v_call: TRBV11-2; cdr3_aa: CASSRGQGSGNTIYF; cdr3_nt: TGTGCCAGCAGCAGGGGACAGGGGAGTGGAAACACCATATATTTT
j_call: TRBJ2-3; clone_size: -; d_call: TRBD1; v_call: TRBV19; cdr3_aa: CASSTGTGGFTDTQYF; cdr3_nt: TGTGCCAGTAGCACCGGGACAGGGGGCTTCACAGATACGCAGTATTTT
j_call: TRBJ1-1; clone_size: -; d_call: TRBD1; v_call: TRBV7-2; cdr3_aa: CASGNTGGTEAFF; cdr3_nt: TGTGCCAGCGGCAACACAGGGGGCACTGAAGCTTTCTTT
j_call: TRBJ2-1; clone_size: -; d_call: -; v_call: TRBV18; cdr3_aa: CASSSRQDNEQFF; cdr3_nt: TGTGCCAGCTCGTCCAGACAAGACAATGAGCAGTTCTTC
j_call: TRBJ2-2; clone_size: -; d_call: TRBD1; v_call: TRBV6-6; cdr3_aa: CASNLQGSGELFF; cdr3_nt: TGTGCCAGCAATCTACAGGGGTCCGGGGAGCTGTTTTTT
j_call: TRBJ1-1; clone_size: -; d_call: -; v_call: TRBV18; cdr3_aa: CASLRGPNTEAFF; cdr3_nt: TGTGCCAGCCTCCGGGGTCCGAACACTGAAGCTTTCTTT
j_call: TRBJ2-2; clone_size: -; d_call: -; v_call: TRBV4-3; cdr3_aa: CASSQEWEITGELFF; cdr3_nt: TGCGCCAGCAGCCAAGAGTGGGAGATCACCGGGGAGCTGTTTTTT
j_call: TRBJ1-6; clone_size: -; d_call: -; v_call: TRBV6-5; cdr3_aa: CASRANMVENSPLHF; cdr3_nt: TGTGCCAGCAGGGCGAATATGGTTGAAAATTCACCCCTCCACTTT
j_call: TRBJ1-5; clone_size: few; d_call: -; v_call: TRBV9; cdr3_aa: CASSVGGGYQPQHF; cdr3_nt: TGTGCCAGCAGCGTAGGGGGCGGTTATCAGCCCCAGCATTTT
j_call: TRBJ2-1; clone_size: -; d_call: TRBD2; v_call: TRBV30; cdr3_aa: CAWSGLAGYNEQFF; cdr3_nt: TGTGCCTGGTCCGGACTAGCGGGATACAATGAGCAGTTCTTC
j_call: TRBJ2-1; clone_size: -; d_call: -; v_call: TRBV7-8; cdr3_aa: CASSPRGGGGSSYNEQFF; cdr3_nt: TGTGCCAGCAGCCCCAGGGGTGGTGGGGGAAGCTCCTACAATGAGCAGTTCTTC
j_call: TRBJ1-4; clone_size: once; d_call: -; v_call: TRBV11-2; cdr3_aa: CASSISGTFEKLFF; cdr3_nt: TGTGCCAGCAGCATCTCCGGGACTTTCGAAAAACTGTTTTTT
j_call: TRBJ2-7; clone_size: -; d_call: TRBD1; v_call: TRBV6-5; cdr3_aa: CASRVIEQGAYEQYF; cdr3_nt: TGTGCCAGCAGAGTTATAGAACAGGGGGCTTACGAGCAGTACTTC
j_call: TRBJ2-4; clone_size: few; d_call: -; v_call: TRBV5-1; cdr3_aa: CASSLGHVGLDIQYF; cdr3_nt: TGCGCCAGCAGCTTGGGTCACGTAGGTTTAGACATTCAGTACTTC
j_call: TRBJ1-2; clone_size: -; d_call: -; v_call: TRBV12-3/TRBV12-4; cdr3_aa: CASSYGTGGYTF; cdr3_nt: TGTGCCAGCAGTTATGGTACGGGGGGCTACACCTTC
j_call: TRBJ2-1; clone_size: once; d_call: TRBD1; v_call: TRBV19; cdr3_aa: CASRTGGPGQGSPRRAYNEQFF; cdr3_nt: TGTGCCAGTAGGACCGGGGGACCGGGACAGGGAAGTCCAAGGAGGGCTTACAATGAGCAGTTCTTC
j_call: TRBJ1-2; clone_size: -; d_call: TRBD1; v_call: TRBV5-4; cdr3_aa: CASSLAGVTGGYGYTF; cdr3_nt: TGTGCCAGCAGCTTGGCCGGGGTGACAGGGGGCTATGGCTACACCTTC
j_call: TRBJ1-1; clone_size: -; d_call: -; v_call: TRBV6-1; cdr3_aa: CASSEALTEAFF; cdr3_nt: TGTGCCAGCAGTGAAGCCCTTACTGAAGCTTTCTTT
j_call: TRBJ2-7; clone_size: -; d_call: TRBD1; v_call: TRBV18; cdr3_aa: CASSTGQGVEQYF; cdr3_nt: TGTGCCAGCTCGACGGGACAGGGGGTCGAGCAGTACTTC
j_call: TRBJ2-7; clone_size: -; d_call: -; v_call: TRBV18; cdr3_aa: CASSTTNYYEQYF; cdr3_nt: TGTGCCAGCTCCACCACAAATTACTACGAGCAGTACTTC
j_call: TRBJ2-1; clone_size: -; d_call: -; v_call: TRBV14; cdr3_aa: CASSRGNEQFF; cdr3_nt: TGTGCCAGCAGCCGTGGCAATGAGCAGTTCTTC
j_call: TRBJ2-7; clone_size: -; d_call: TRBD1; v_call: TRBV5-1; cdr3_aa: CASAIAGTVVSEQYF; cdr3_nt: TGCGCCAGCGCTATCGCCGGGACAGTGGTTTCCGAGCAGTACTTC
j_call: TRBJ2-5; clone_size: -; d_call: -; v_call: TRBV28; cdr3_aa: CASSFPLGGKEETQYF; cdr3_nt: TGTGCCAGCAGTTTCCCCCTGGGGGGCAAGGAGGAGACCCAGTACTTC
j_call: TRBJ1-2; clone_size: -; d_call: -; v_call: TRBV6-1; cdr3_aa: CASSDRDRGYTF; cdr3_nt: TGTGCCAGCAGTGACAGGGACCGCGGCTACACCTTC
j_call: TRBJ2-3; clone_size: -; d_call: -; v_call: TRBV27; cdr3_aa: CASSFYGEFTDTQYF; cdr3_nt: TGTGCCAGCAGTTTTTACGGGGAGTTCACAGATACGCAGTATTTT
j_call: TRBJ2-1; clone_size: -; d_call: -; v_call: TRBV14; cdr3_aa: CASSQEWRPRGYNEQFF; cdr3_nt: TGTGCCAGCAGCCAAGAATGGAGACCCCGGGGGTACAATGAGCAGTTCTTC
j_call: TRBJ2-2; clone_size: -; d_call: -; v_call: TRBV30; cdr3_aa: CAWSLRAGGELFF; cdr3_nt: TGTGCCTGGAGCCTCAGGGCGGGCGGGGAGCTGTTTTTT
j_call: TRBJ1-4; clone_size: few; d_call: TRBD1; v_call: TRBV18; cdr3_aa: CASSPPGQRNEKLFF; cdr3_nt: TGTGCCAGCTCACCACCGGGACAGAGAAATGAAAAACTGTTTTTT
j_call: TRBJ2-2; clone_size: -; d_call: TRBD2; v_call: TRBV7-2; cdr3_aa: CASSLSGRASGELFF; cdr3_nt: TGTGCCAGCAGCCTGAGCGGGAGGGCTTCCGGGGAGCTGTTTTTT
j_call: TRBJ2-4; clone_size: -; d_call: -; v_call: TRBV6-2/TRBV6-3; cdr3_aa: CASSFRGLTKNIQYF; cdr3_nt: TGTGCCAGCAGTTTCCGGGGCCTAACCAAAAACATTCAGTACTTC
j_call: TRBJ2-1; clone_size: -; d_call: -; v_call: TRBV6-5; cdr3_aa: CASSSTASSYNEQFF; cdr3_nt: TGTGCCAGCAGTTCTACAGCGAGCTCCTACAATGAGCAGTTCTTC
j_call: TRBJ1-1; clone_size: once; d_call: TRBD1; v_call: TRBV5-1; cdr3_aa: CASSPLGQPEAFF; cdr3_nt: TGCGCCAGCAGCCCTCTGGGACAGCCTGAAGCTTTCTTT
j_call: TRBJ1-1; clone_size: once; d_call: -; v_call: TRBV2; cdr3_aa: CASTPIGTPNTEAFF; cdr3_nt: TGTGCCAGCACACCCATAGGGACACCCAACACTGAAGCTTTCTTT
j_call: TRBJ1-1; clone_size: once; d_call: TRBD1; v_call: TRBV5-1; cdr3_aa: CASSSRTGLNTEAFF; cdr3_nt: TGCGCCAGCAGCTCCCGGACAGGGTTGAACACTGAAGCTTTCTTT
j_call: TRBJ2-1; clone_size: -; d_call: TRBD1; v_call: TRBV11-2; cdr3_aa: CASSLGQGAMDEQFF; cdr3_nt: TGTGCCAGCAGCTTAGGACAGGGGGCAATGGATGAGCAGTTCTTC